This T cell receptor (beta chain) comes out of a study of blood T cell repertoires in COVID-19. Trimming removed 6 bases from V and 0 bases from J; junction bases left unmatched: 7. CDR3 size: 16 residues. From germline, CDR1 is MNHNY and CDR2 SVGAGI (reference sequence). The method was immunoSEQ multiplex PCR; TCRdb's version includes in-frame clones alone and lacks a portion of them. The sample has 95,000 to 150,000 clones, roughly 88% seen once. This receptor was taken from a middle-aged man with acute or convalescent COVID-19. This rearrangement joins TRBV6-6 to TRBJ1-5; 8 bases align to TRBD1. The material sequenced was peripheral blood. CDR3 in DNA: TGTGCCAGCAGGAAAGGGACAGGAAATAGCAATCAGCCCCAGCATTTT. Its protein is CASRKGTGNSNQPQHF.